This T cell receptor (beta chain) is drawn from a study of blood T cell repertoires in COVID-19. Germline V gene sequence: CDR1 SSHAT, CDR2 FNYEAQ (reference sequence). Trimming took 5 bases from V and 5 from J, leaving 16 bases between them. This CDR3 is built from 15 residues. Sequencing was performed with immunoSEQ multiplex PCR; in TCRdb, only in-frame clones are kept and a portion is missing. The sample shows 350,000 to 450,000 clones, around four fifths of them seen only once. This rearrangement joins TRBV7-7 to TRBJ2-1; the D gene is possibly TRBD1 (5 bases). Sequenced material: PBMCs or T cells enriched from blood (not recorded which). This receptor was identified in a woman aged 50 to 60 who had recovered from COVID-19. The CDR3 DNA is TGTGCCAGCAGCCCCGAAGGGCAGGGAAACAATGAGCAGTTCTTC. Translated: CASSPEGQGNNEQFF.